This T cell receptor beta chain was recovered during a study of somatic mutations in cytotoxic T cells in rheumatoid arthritis (dated by TCRdb to the late 2010s). In the study overall: Patient peripheral blood (30 ml EDTA) was drawn right after diagnosis and before any treatment started. Sorted V beta1+ cells also underwent TCRB sequencing, and some V beta antibody-stained T-cell populations were flow-sorted at nearly 100% purity on a FACSAria II or Sony SH800. For some 68 rheumatoid arthritis patients and more than 15 healthy controls, TCRB deep sequencing was carried out. To characterize clonality, the study used TCRB deep sequencing while asking whether somatic mutations are carried by expanded CD8+ T-cell clones in newly diagnosed, untreated rheumatoid arthritis. Patients and controls did not essentially differ in median age, which was nearly identical between the groups.

The immunoSEQ assay was applied to genomic DNA for TCRB CDR3 sequencing. The authors' analysis ran thus. When patient CD8+ clones exceeding 1% were checked against published virus-specific TCRB sequences, only a few matched. Only productive TCRB rearrangements were included in the analyses. Clonality was expressed as a Shannon entropy-based productive clonality index, with each clone defined by a unique TCRB CDR3 sequence. The template counts of each clone relative to the total templates per sample were used to calculate repertoire overlap between two samples. A correlation with a Spearman r of more than 0.6 was found between V-gene usage by flow cytometry and V-gene usage by TCRB sequencing. Entries here come from immuneACCESS through TCRdb and include only in-frame sequences with V and J called. Some clones fail to appear in such tables; in the studies checked, an unresolved V gene covers under half of the shortfall, and the cause of the remainder is unknown. V, J and clone size are those of that table, while D and trimming were read from the DNA. Across this sample there are some 13,000 clones, with about four fifths seen only once. Roughly a fifth of the sample goes to the ten largest clones.

The germline V gene supplies CDR1 SNHLY and CDR2 FYNNEI. V is clipped by 7 bases and J by 0 bases, and the sequence between their germline boundaries is 12 bases long. The CDR3 has 15 amino acids, counting the end cysteine and phenylalanine. The kept DNA is CDR3 alone, 45 bases in frame from the first base. A remark on this clone: Its antigen is still unknown. Base qualities are not at hand, and no much larger clone is one base apart.

The full study reports these points: The finding that TRBV07 was slightly underrepresented in patients was left unadjusted for multiple comparisons. Rheumatoid arthritis patients and age-matched healthy controls did not significantly differ in CD8+ T-cell clonality. Several identical CD8+ TCRB sequences were found in both blood and synovial fluid, and in about an eighth of the roughly 60 patients the largest CD8+ clone exceeded 20% of CD8+ cells. Healthy controls showed no age-related increase in CD8+ clonality, whereas patients did (Spearman r of about 0.5). It was unknown which antigens the expanded CD8+ clones targeted, and their absence from virus-specific databases did not exclude viral specificity.

Flow cytometry confirmed the purity of CD4+ and CD8+ cells that had been isolated by positive magnetic bead selection on an AutoMACS. After a first flow cytometry screen using a TCR V beta antibody panel, clonal expansions were characterized through TCRB deep sequencing of sorted CD8+ fractions. Ficoll-Paque PLUS density gradient separation was used to isolate peripheral blood mononuclear cells. DNA was extracted from CD4-enriched, CD8-enriched or PBMC samples with Nucleospin Tissue or Tissue XS kits and quantified with a Qubit 2.0 fluorometer. Rearrangement joined TRBV2 to TRBJ1-4; too little of a D gene remains to name it. This receptor was identified in an adult with rheumatoid arthritis. Material: CD8+ T cells sorted from blood. The CDR3 protein is CASTRGSTTNEKLFF. The nucleotide sequence is given as TGTGCCAGCACGAGAGGGTCCACAACTAATGAAAAACTGTTTTTT.